The source of this TCR beta chain is a study of blood T cell repertoires in COVID-19. Study details: Collection of acute and convalescent COVID-19 samples took place in the United States, Italy and Spain. Sources were T cells, B-cell-depleted T cells, or PBMCs; the material itself was cDNA or gDNA.

The CDR3 is 16 amino acids. V gave up 0 bases and J gave up 6 bases, with 15 bases separating them. CDR1 and CDR2 (germline): LGHDT, YNNKEL (reference sequence). Original data processing: Reference gene primers were amplified, and this amplification served to estimate nucleated cell counts. The data were produced by immunoSEQ multiplex PCR, yet TCRdb's version contains in-frame clones alone and is incomplete. V and J calls and clone size are as listed in that table; D and trimming were resolved from the DNA. Altogether 150,000 or so clones are present, roughly 91% being singletons, with the ten largest covering about 3.2%.

Sequencing was carried out using peripheral blood. The chain links TRBV3-1 (or the pseudogene TRBV3-2) to TRBJ1-5; D call uncertain. The source of this sequence is a man aged 60 to 69 with active or convalescent COVID-19. DNA for the CDR3: TGTGCCAGCAGCCAAGATGGAGAGGGCCTGGGTCAGCCCCAGCATTTT. It encodes CASSQDGEGLGQPQHF.